A single sample is the source of the 32 T cell receptor beta chains below, sequenced in a study of T-cell memory formation after mild COVID-19. TCRdb re-called the 5' RACE reads through MiXCR, storing one row per CDR3 protein. The sample carries roughly 150,000 distinct CDR3 sequences, 13% to 15% recorded once. Source material: PBMCs or a T cell subset sorted from them (not recorded which). These receptor sequences come from an adult woman who had mild COVID-19 (a few samples of this study predate the infection). Cell type and time point are not known.

The CDR3 spells CASSQHTGEAFF. Written as DNA, the CDR3 is TGCGCCAGCAGCCAACATACAGGAGAAGCTTTCTTT. V is TRBV4-1 and J is TRBJ1-1; D might be TRBD1 (5 bases). Between the trimmed V and J ends, which lost 2 bases and 8 bases, there was a span of 9 bases. In germline, CDR1 is MGHRA, CDR2 YSYEKL. The CDR3 contains 12 residues.

The gene calls are TRBV6-6 and TRBJ2-7; 8 positions agree with TRBD1. The CDR3 contains 13 residues. Germline lookup yields CDR1 MNHNY and CDR2 SVGAGI (reference sequence). Trimming at V came to 6 bases and at J to 6 bases, leaving 7 bases not matched to a gene. CDR3 residues: CASRSGRGPEQYF. CDR3 bases: TGTGCCAGCAGGTCGGGCAGGGGGCCCGAGCAGTACTTC.

This clonotype occurred a few times. The chain links TRBV6-5 to TRBJ1-3; unclear D gene. The CDR3 totals 14 residues. V dropped 4 bases and J dropped 1 base, with 8 bases sitting between them. The germline CDR1 and CDR2 sequences are MNHEY and SVGAGI. The CDR3 region has the DNA TGTGCCAGCAGTTTATCGGGGTCTGGAAACACCATATATTTT. As protein: CASSLSGSGNTIYF.

This clonotype was observed a handful of times. The genes are TRBV6-5 and TRBJ1-5, with D maybe TRBD1 (5 bases). This CDR3 spans 12 amino acids. V gave up 6 bases and J gave up 6 bases, with 9 bases separating them. The V gene's germline CDR1 is MNHEY and CDR2 SVGAGI. The CDR3 nucleotides read TGTGCCAGCAGGTCTGGGGGTCAGCCCCAGCATTTT. It is translated as CASRSGGQPQHF.

The chain is built from TRBV2 and TRBJ2-1; 8 nucleotides agree with TRBD2. The germline V gene has CDR1 SNHLY and CDR2 FYNNEI. This CDR3 comprises 15 residues. Losses at the gene ends were 6 bases for V and 0 bases for J; bases not matched to a gene: 4. The CDR3 region has the DNA TGTGCCAGCAGACCCGGGACTAGCTCCTACAATGAGCAGTTCTTC. Its protein is CASRPGTSSYNEQFF.

The chain recombines TRBV4-1 with TRBJ1-1; 7 bases line up with TRBD1. The J segment lost 6 bases and the V segment lost 3 bases, leaving 7 bases of the junction unmatched. The CDR3 sequence is 14 residues long. Germline loops: CDR1 MGHRA, CDR2 YSYEKL. CDR3 sequence (DNA): TGCGCCAGCAGCCAGGTCGACAGGGTGGCTGAAGCTTTCTTT. This encodes CASSQVDRVAEAFF.

This chain links TRBV11-2 with TRBJ2-5; tentatively, D is TRBD2 (5 bases). Trimming removed 1 base from V and 5 bases from J, with 11 bases in between. This CDR3 has 14 residues. Germline V CDR1 and CDR2: SGHAT, FQNNGV. CDR3 in amino acids: CASSLALVAETQYF. In DNA, the CDR3 is TGTGCCAGCAGCTTAGCGCTTGTAGCGGAGACCCAGTACTTC.

The chain uses TRBV12-3 or TRBV12-4 and TRBJ2-5; D remains ambiguous. Between the trimmed V and J ends, which lost 2 bases and 2 bases, there was a span of 12 bases. The CDR3 has 15 amino acids. CDR3 residues: CASSLSFHSQETQYF. DNA for the CDR3: TGTGCCAGCAGTTTATCCTTCCACTCTCAAGAGACCCAGTACTTC.

The sample holds many counts of this clonotype. The chain employs TRBV4-3 and TRBJ2-1, with 14 bases lining up with TRBD2. The length of the CDR3 is 17 residues. With 4 bases clipped from V and 9 bases from J, the junction kept 11 bases outside the gene matches. The germline CDR1 and CDR2 sequences are LGHNA and YSLEER. DNA of the CDR3: TGCGCCAGCAGCCGCCGCGAGGGACTAGCGGGAGTAAGTGAGCAGTTCTTC. As protein: CASSRREGLAGVSEQFF.

This sequence joins TRBV18 and TRBJ1-4; 9 bases match TRBD1. The CDR3 runs to 16 residues. The junction had 6 bases not matched to a gene; V was cut back by 1 base and J by 6 bases. CDR1 is KGHSH, CDR2 LQKENI, per germline. The CDR3 nucleotides read TGTGCCAGCTCACCACGCTGGGACAGGGCGTATGAAAAACTGTTTTTT. This encodes CASSPRWDRAYEKLFF.

The chain has TRBV20-1 and TRBJ1-2; no reliable D call. V was cut by 4 bases and J by 0 bases, with 15 bases left in between. This CDR3 region has 15 residues. Germline V gives CDR1 DFQATT, CDR2 SNEGSKA (reference sequence). The DNA of the CDR3 is TGCAGTGCTACGGGCCACCGGTACGCTAACTATGGCTACACCTTC. It codes for CSATGHRYANYGYTF.

This clonotype was seen a handful of times. The CDR3 region has the DNA TGCGCCAGCAGCCAAGAAAACGGGAGAGGGGAGACCCAGTACTTC. As protein: CASSQENGRGETQYF. V and J are TRBV4-3 and TRBJ2-5, with D possibly TRBD2 on 6 matching bases. Trimming removed 0 bases at V and 5 bases at J, with 13 bases between. The CDR3 has 15 amino acids. The germline gives CDR1 LGHNA, CDR2 YSLEER.

A few counts support this clonotype. This sequence joins TRBV9 and TRBJ2-5; 7 nucleotides match TRBD1. With V trimmed by 0 bases and J by 5 bases, 4 bases remained unmatched. Germline V gene lookup returns CDR1 SGDLS and CDR2 YYNGEE. CDR3 length: 14 amino acids. CDR3 residues: CASSVGGGRETQYF. Written as DNA, the CDR3 is TGTGCCAGCAGCGTAGGAGGGGGCCGTGAGACCCAGTACTTC.

This chain joins TRBV7-8 and TRBJ1-1, with a possible D match to TRBD1 (6 bases). V was cut by 1 base and J by 5 bases, with 14 bases left in between. Germline CDR1 SGHVS, CDR2 FQNEAQ. The CDR3 extends over 15 amino acids. This CDR3 is CASSLGSRGGTEAFF. The CDR3 region has the DNA TGTGCCAGCAGCTTAGGTTCTAGGGGGGGGACTGAAGCTTTCTTT. The entire variable domain, with the rest obtained from reference TRBV7-8 and TRBJ1-1, is as follows: GAGVSQSPRYKVAKRGQDVALRCDPISGHVSLFWYQQALGQGPEFLTYFQNEAQLDKSGLPSDRFFAERPEGSVSTLKIQRTQQEDSAVYLCASSLGSRGGTEAFFGQGTRLTVV.

The V gene is TRBV20-1, the J gene TRBJ1-3; possibly TRBD1 for D (5 bases). Germline assignment: CDR1 DFQATT and CDR2 SNEGSKA (reference sequence). The germline V and J ends were trimmed by 6 bases and 3 bases, with 21 bases remaining between them. There are 16 residues in the CDR3. For the CDR3, the DNA is TGCAGTGCCCCGGCCGTAGACAGTATCTTTGGAAACACCATATATTTT. Its protein is CSAPAVDSIFGNTIYF.

V is TRBV24-1 and J is TRBJ2-3; no clear D gene. V was cut by 0 bases and J by 2 bases, with 8 bases left in between. The CDR3 runs to 15 residues. Germline CDR1 and CDR2: KGHDR and SFDVKD. CDR3 bases: TGTGCCACCAGTGATTTGCAGGTCACCACAGATACGCAGTATTTT. Its protein is CATSDLQVTTDTQYF.

V usage is TRBV5-1 and J usage is TRBJ2-1; D possibly uses TRBD1 or TRBD2 (6 bases each). Germline V gene data show CDR1 as SGHRS and CDR2 as YFSETQ. The V and J ends lost 0 bases and 1 base respectively, with 11 bases between them. The CDR3 runs to 16 residues. DNA for the CDR3: TGCGCCAGCAGCTTGGGGGGGGCCCCATCCTACAATGAGCAGTTCTTC. Protein: CASSLGGAPSYNEQFF.

This clonotype was observed a handful of times. J is TRBJ2-7 and V is TRBV27; 8 bases are a match to TRBD1. Germline-derived CDR1 and CDR2 are MNHEY and SMNVEV (reference sequence). Germline trimming cut 5 bases from V and 5 bases from J; bases unmatched to any gene: 11. The CDR3 length is 15 residues. CDR3 region: CASSTSGTGVHEQYF. The CDR3 region has the DNA TGTGCCAGCAGTACCTCCGGGACAGGTGTCCACGAGCAGTACTTC.

The chain combines TRBV9 with TRBJ1-1; TRBD1 agrees at 8 bases. J lost 6 bases, V lost 0 bases, and 4 bases had no gene match. CDR3 length: 14 amino acids. Germline V gene data show CDR1 as SGDLS and CDR2 as YYNGEE. The CDR3 DNA follows: TGTGCCAGCAGCGTAGGATCGACAGGGGCTGAAGCTTTCTTT. Translating gives CASSVGSTGAEAFF. The complete variable domain, with remaining parts taken from reference TRBV9 and TRBJ1-1, reads DSGVTQTPKHLITATGQRVTLRCSPRSGDLSVYWYQQSLDQGLQFLIQYYNGEERAKGNILERFSAQQFPDLHSELNLSSLELGDSALYFCASSVGSTGAEAFFGQGTRLTVV.

The table lists this clonotype with a few counts. This chain joins TRBV7-9 and TRBJ2-1, with 9 bases aligning to TRBD2. V dropped 3 bases and J dropped 0; count of bases not matched to a gene: 15. Per germline, CDR1 SEHNR and CDR2 FQNEAQ (reference sequence). This CDR3 comprises 20 residues. Written as DNA, the CDR3 is TGTGCCAGCAGCTTTCCGTTGGCGGGAGGGCCTCTTAACTCCTACAATGAGCAGTTCTTC. This translates into CASSFPLAGGPLNSYNEQFF.

The chain recombines TRBV7-6 with TRBJ1-1, with D hard to call. This CDR3 contains 12 residues. The V and J ends lost 5 bases and 8 bases respectively, with 12 bases between them. CDR1 SGHVS and CDR2 FNYEAQ come from the germline V gene. This CDR3 reads CASSPATWEAFF. The CDR3 bases are TGTGCCAGCAGCCCTGCGACCTGGGAAGCTTTCTTT.

This clonotype has just a few counts. The chain combines TRBV6-6 with TRBJ1-1; D not resolved. The CDR3 sequence is 16 residues long. The germline gives CDR1 MNHNY, CDR2 SVGAGI (reference sequence). Deletions cut 2 bases from V and 0 bases from J, with 13 bases between. CDR3 DNA sequence: TGTGCCAGCAGTTACGGCCGAGAGACCATGAACACTGAAGCTTTCTTT. This encodes CASSYGRETMNTEAFF.

This clonotype was observed a few times. The V and J genes are TRBV2 and TRBJ2-5; TRBD2 matches 9 bases. The CDR3 spans 17 residues. J gave up 1 base and V 5 bases, and 11 bases lay outside the gene matches. Per the germline V gene, CDR1 is SNHLY and CDR2 is FYNNEI. Here the CDR3 reads CASSSEWGTSFQETQYF. In DNA, the CDR3 is TGTGCCAGCAGTTCCGAATGGGGGACTAGCTTCCAAGAGACCCAGTACTTC.

This clonotype was observed a few times. This chain links TRBV7-6 with TRBJ2-5; D is uncertain. V was trimmed by 5 bases and J by 5 bases, leaving 15 bases between them. The CDR3 length is 14 residues. Germline assignment: CDR1 SGHVS and CDR2 FNYEAQ. This CDR3 reads CASSLPAVPETQYF. The DNA for the CDR3 is TGTGCCAGCAGCCTCCCGGCGGTCCCGGAGACCCAGTACTTC.

This chain connects TRBV5-1 to TRBJ1-1; possibly TRBD1 for D (5 bases). With 4 bases removed from V and 4 bases from J, the gap between germline ends came to 23 bases. This CDR3 has 17 amino acids. The V gene's germline CDR1 is SGHRS and CDR2 YFSETQ. CDR3 amino acids: CASSPPVPSYGGTEAFF. CDR3 DNA: TGCGCCAGCAGCCCCCCCGTACCCTCCTACGGGGGCACTGAAGCTTTCTTT. The complete variable domain, with remaining parts taken from reference TRBV5-1 and TRBJ1-1, reads KAGVTQTPRYLIKTRGQQVTLSCSPISGHRSVSWYQQTPGQGLQFLFEYFSETQRNKGNFPGRFSGRQFSNSRSEMNVSTLELGDSALYLCASSPPVPSYGGTEAFFGQGTRLTVV.

This clonotype has ten or more counts. The chain uses TRBV10-3 and TRBJ2-1; D is uncertain. CDR1 and CDR2 (germline): ENHRY, SYGVKD. The germline V and J ends were trimmed by 2 bases and 3 bases, with 5 bases remaining between them. This CDR3 is built from 13 residues. The CDR3 loop reads CAISEQDYNEQFF. DNA for the CDR3: TGTGCCATCAGTGAGCAGGACTACAATGAGCAGTTCTTC.

This clonotype was seen only a few times. V gene TRBV27 combines with J gene TRBJ1-1; unclear D gene. CDR1 is MNHEY, CDR2 SMNVEV, per germline (reference sequence). Trimming removed 5 bases from V and 5 bases from J, with 27 bases in between. There are 18 residues in the CDR3. The CDR3 spells CASSPLRHAQLMWTEAFF. CDR3 bases: TGTGCCAGCAGTCCCCTTCGACATGCGCAGTTGATGTGGACTGAAGCTTTCTTT.

The chain carries TRBV11-2 and TRBJ2-7; no definite D call. Germline assignment: CDR1 SGHAT and CDR2 FQNNGV. The CDR3 covers 13 residues. V was cut by 1 base and J by 3 bases, with 7 bases left in between. In nucleotides, the CDR3 is TGTGCCAGCAGCTTAGCAGTGGTCTACGAGCAGTACTTC. Protein: CASSLAVVYEQYF.

V and J are TRBV4-3 and TRBJ2-2; 11 bases map to TRBD2. Germline CDR1 is LGHNA and CDR2 is YSLEER. Trimming at V came to 1 base and at J to 7 bases, leaving 14 bases not matched to a gene. The CDR3 runs to 19 residues. The CDR3 DNA is TGCGCCAGCAGCCAAGTGTCCCGCCTACTAGCGGGAGAGGTCGGGGAGCTGTTTTTT. Its translation is CASSQVSRLLAGEVGELFF.

The V call is TRBV7-9, the J call TRBJ1-1; D is uncertain. The CDR3 sequence is 16 residues long. Germline V lookup: CDR1 SEHNR, CDR2 FQNEAQ (reference sequence). V was shortened by 4 bases and J by 1 base, with 16 bases between the two germline ends. The CDR3 loop is CASSSYSLGRNTEAFF. The DNA of the CDR3 is TGTGCCAGCAGCTCATACTCCCTTGGCAGGAACACTGAAGCTTTCTTT.

The V gene is TRBV4-1, the J gene TRBJ2-3; D is unresolved. V dropped 2 bases and J dropped 2 bases, with 5 bases sitting between them. CDR3 length: 13 residues. Germline CDR1 is MGHRA and CDR2 is YSYEKL. CDR3 bases: TGCGCCAGCAGCCAATTTATCACAGATACGCAGTATTTT. Encoded protein: CASSQFITDTQYF.

This clonotype came up a few times. The V call is TRBV4-2, the J call TRBJ2-7; 7 bases map to TRBD2. The germline CDR1 and CDR2 sequences are LGHNA and YNFKEQ. V lost 0 bases to trimming and J lost 1 base; unmatched junction nucleotides: 6. CDR3 length equals 16 residues. The CDR3 DNA is TGTGCCAGCAGCCAAGAGGGAGGGTTGGGATCCTACGAGCAGTACTTC. This codes for CASSQEGGLGSYEQYF.